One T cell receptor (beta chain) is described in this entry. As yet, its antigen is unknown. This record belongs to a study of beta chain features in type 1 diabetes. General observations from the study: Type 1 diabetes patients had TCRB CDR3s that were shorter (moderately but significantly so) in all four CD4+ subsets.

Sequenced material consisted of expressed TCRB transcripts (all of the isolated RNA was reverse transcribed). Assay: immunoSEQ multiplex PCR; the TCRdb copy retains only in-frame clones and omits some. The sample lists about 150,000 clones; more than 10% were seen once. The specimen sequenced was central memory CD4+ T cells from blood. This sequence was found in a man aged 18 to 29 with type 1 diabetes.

The CDR3 loop reads CASQSPDFWCEQYF. In DNA form, the CDR3 reads TGCGCCAGCCAAAGCCCGGACTTTTGGTGCGAGCAGTACTTC. The chain recombines TRBV5-1 with TRBJ2-7; perhaps TRBD2 as D (5 bases). The V end was cut by 7 bases, the J end by 6 bases, with 20 bases between. The CDR3 runs to 14 residues. CDR1 and CDR2 from the germline V gene are SGHRS and YFSETQ.